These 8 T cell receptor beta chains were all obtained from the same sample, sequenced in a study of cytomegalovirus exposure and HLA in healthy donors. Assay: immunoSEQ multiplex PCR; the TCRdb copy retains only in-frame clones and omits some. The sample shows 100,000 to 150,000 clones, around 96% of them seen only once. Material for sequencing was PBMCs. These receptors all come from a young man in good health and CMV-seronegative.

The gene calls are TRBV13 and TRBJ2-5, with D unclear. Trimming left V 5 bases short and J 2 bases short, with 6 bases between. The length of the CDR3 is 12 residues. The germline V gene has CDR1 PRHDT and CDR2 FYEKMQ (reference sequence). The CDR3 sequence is CASSLIQETQYF. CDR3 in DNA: TGTGCCAGCAGCCTTATTCAAGAGACCCAGTACTTC.

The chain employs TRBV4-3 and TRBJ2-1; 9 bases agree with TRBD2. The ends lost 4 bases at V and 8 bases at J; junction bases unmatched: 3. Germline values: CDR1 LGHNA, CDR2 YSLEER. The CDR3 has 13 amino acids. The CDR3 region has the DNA TGCGCCAGCAGCCTTGCGGGAGGGGATGAGCAGTTCTTC. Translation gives CASSLAGGDEQFF.

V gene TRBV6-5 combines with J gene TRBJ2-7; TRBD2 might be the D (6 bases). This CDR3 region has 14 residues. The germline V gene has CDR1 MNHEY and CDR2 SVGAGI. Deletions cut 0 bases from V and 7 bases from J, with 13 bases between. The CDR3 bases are TGTGCCAGCAGTTACTCAGGGACTCCTGGGGAGCAGTACTTC. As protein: CASSYSGTPGEQYF.

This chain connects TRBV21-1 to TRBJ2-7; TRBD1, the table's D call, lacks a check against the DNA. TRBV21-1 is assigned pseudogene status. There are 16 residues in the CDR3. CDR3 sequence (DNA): TGTGCCAGCAGCGAAGGAGAGACAATGCTCACCTACGAGCAGTACTTC. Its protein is CASSEGETMLTYEQYF.

The CDR3 is CASSGGHRNTEAFF. In nucleotides, the CDR3 is TGTGCCAGCAGCGGGGGACACCGGAACACTGAAGCTTTCTTT. V is TRBV9 and J is TRBJ1-1; weak D call: TRBD1 (6 bases). With 3 bases removed from V and 1 base from J, the gap between germline ends came to 10 bases. Germline CDR1 is SGDLS and CDR2 is YYNGEE. CDR3 length equals 14 residues.

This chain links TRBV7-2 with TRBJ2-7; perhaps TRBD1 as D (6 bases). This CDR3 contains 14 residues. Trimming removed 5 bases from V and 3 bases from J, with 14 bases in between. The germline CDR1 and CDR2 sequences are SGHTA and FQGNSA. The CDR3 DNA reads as TGTGCCAGCAGCCCGTTAGGACAGAGCTACGAGCAGTACTTC. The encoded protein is CASSPLGQSYEQYF.

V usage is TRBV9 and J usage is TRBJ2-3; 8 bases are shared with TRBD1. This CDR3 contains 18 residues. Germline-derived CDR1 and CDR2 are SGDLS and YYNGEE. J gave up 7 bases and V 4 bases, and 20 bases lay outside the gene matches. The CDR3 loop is CASSKDRAAFGDWNTQYF. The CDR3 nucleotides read TGTGCCAGCAGCAAGGACAGGGCTGCCTTCGGCGATTGGAATACGCAGTATTTT. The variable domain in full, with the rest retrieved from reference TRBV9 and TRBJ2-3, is DSGVTQTPKHLITATGQRVTLRCSPRSGDLSVYWYQQSLDQGLQFLIQYYNGEERAKGNILERFSAQQFPDLHSELNLSSLELGDSALYFCASSKDRAAFGDWNTQYFGPGTRLTVL.

The CDR3 loop reads CASSAGGGDYNEQFF. In DNA, the CDR3 is TGTGCCAGCAGCGCGGGAGGGGGGGACTACAATGAGCAGTTCTTC. The chain employs TRBV9 and TRBJ2-1, with TRBD2 matching over 8 bases. With 3 bases clipped from V and 3 bases from J, the junction kept 5 bases outside the gene matches. CDR3 size: 15 residues. CDR1 and CDR2 (germline): SGDLS, YYNGEE.